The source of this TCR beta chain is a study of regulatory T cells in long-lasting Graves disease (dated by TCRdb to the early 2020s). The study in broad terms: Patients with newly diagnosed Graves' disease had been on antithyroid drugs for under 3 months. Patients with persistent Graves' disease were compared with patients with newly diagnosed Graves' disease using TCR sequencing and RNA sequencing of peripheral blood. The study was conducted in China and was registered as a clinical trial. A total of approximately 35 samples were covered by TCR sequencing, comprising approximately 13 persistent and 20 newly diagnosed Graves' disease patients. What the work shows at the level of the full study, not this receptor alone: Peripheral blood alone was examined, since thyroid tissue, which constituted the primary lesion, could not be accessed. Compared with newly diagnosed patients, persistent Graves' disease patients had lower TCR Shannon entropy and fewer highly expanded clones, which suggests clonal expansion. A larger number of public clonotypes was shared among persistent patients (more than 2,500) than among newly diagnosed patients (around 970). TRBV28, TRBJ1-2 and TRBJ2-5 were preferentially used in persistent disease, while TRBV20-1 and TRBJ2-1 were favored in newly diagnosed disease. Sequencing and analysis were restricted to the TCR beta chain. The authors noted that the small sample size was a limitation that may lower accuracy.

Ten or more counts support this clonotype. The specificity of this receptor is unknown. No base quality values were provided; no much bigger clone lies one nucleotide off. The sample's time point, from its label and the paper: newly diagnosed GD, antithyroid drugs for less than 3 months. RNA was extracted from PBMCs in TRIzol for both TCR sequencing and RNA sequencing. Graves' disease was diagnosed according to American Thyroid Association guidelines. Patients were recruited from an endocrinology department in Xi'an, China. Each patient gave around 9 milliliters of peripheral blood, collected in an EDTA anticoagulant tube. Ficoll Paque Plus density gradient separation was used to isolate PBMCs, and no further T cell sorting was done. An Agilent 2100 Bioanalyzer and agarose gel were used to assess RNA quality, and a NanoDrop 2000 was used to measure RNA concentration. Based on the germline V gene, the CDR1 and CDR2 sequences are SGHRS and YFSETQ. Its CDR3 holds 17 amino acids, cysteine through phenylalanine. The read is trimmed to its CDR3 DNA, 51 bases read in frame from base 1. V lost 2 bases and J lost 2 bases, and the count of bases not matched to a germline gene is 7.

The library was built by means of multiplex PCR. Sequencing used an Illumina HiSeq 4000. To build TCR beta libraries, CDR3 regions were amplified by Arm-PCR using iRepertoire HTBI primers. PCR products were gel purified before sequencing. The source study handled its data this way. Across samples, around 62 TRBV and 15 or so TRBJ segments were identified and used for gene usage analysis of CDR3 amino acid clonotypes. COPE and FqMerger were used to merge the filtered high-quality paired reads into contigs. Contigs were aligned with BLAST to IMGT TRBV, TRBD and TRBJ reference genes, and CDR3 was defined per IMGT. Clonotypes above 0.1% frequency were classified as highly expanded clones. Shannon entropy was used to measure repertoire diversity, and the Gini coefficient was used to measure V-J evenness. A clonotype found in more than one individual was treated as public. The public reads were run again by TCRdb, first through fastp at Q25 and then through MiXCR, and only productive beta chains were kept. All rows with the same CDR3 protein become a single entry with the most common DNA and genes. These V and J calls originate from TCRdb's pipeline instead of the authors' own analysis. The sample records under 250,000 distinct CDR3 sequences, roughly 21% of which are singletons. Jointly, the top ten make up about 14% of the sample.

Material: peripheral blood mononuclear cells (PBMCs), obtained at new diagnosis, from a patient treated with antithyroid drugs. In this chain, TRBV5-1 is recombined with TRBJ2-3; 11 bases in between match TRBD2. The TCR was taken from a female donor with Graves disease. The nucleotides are TGCGCCAGCAGCTTCCGGGCACTAGCGGGGGACACAGATACGCAGTATTTT. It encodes CASSFRALAGDTDTQYF.